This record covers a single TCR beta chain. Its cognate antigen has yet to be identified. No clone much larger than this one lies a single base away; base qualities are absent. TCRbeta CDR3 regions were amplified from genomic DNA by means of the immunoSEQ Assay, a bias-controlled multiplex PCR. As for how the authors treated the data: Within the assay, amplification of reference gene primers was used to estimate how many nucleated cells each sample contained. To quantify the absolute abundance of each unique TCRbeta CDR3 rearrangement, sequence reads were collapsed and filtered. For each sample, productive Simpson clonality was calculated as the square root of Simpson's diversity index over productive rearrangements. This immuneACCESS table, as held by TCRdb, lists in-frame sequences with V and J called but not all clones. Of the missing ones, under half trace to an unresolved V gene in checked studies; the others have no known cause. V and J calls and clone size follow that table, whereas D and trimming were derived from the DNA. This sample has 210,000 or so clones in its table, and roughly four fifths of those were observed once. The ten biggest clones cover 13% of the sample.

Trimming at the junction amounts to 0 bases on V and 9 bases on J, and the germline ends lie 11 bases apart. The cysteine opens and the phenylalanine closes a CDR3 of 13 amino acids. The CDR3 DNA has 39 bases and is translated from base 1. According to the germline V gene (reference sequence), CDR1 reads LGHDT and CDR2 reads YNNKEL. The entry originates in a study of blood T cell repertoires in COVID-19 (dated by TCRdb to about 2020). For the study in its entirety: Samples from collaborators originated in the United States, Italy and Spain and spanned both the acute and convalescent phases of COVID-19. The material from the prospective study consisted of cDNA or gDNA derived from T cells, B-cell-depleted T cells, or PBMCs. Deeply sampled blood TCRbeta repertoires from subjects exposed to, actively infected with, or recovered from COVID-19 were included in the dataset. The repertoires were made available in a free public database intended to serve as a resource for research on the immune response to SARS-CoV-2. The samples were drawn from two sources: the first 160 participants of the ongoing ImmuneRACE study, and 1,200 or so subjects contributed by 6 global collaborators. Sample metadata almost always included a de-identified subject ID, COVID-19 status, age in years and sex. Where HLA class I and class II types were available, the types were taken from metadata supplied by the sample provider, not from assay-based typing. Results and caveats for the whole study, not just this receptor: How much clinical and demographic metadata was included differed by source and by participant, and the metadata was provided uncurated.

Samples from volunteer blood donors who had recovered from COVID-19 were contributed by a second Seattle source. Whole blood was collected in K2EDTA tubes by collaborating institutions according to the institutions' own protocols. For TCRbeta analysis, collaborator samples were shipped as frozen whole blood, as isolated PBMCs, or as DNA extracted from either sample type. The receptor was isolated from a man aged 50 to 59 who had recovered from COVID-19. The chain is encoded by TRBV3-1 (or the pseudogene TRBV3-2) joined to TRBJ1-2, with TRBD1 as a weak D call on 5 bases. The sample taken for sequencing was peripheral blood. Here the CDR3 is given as CASSQDAGWRYTF. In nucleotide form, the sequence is TGTGCCAGCAGCCAAGATGCAGGGTGGCGCTACACCTTC.